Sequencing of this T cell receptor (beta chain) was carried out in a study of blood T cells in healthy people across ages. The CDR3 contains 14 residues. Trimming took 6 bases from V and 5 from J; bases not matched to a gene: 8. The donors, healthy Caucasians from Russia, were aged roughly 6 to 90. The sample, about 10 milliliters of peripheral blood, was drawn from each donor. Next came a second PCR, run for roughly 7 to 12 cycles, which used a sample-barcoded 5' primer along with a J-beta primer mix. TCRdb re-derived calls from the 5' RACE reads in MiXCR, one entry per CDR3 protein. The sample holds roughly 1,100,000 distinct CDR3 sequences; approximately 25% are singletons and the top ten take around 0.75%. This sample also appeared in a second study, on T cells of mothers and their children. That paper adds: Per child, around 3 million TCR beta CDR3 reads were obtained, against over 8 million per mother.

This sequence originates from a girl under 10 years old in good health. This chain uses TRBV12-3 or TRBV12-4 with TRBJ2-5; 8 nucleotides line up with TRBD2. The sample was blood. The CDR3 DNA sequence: TGTGCCAGCAGCACCGGAAGCGGGGGTGAGACCCAGTACTTC. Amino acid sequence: CASSTGSGGETQYF.